This T cell receptor (beta chain) was retrieved from a study of identical twins. Trimming took off 6 bases at V and 3 bases at J, with 12 bases between the two ends. This CDR3 has 15 residues. Germline V gene lookup returns CDR1 MNHEY and CDR2 SMNVEV (reference sequence). Notes on the study in general: The models gave estimates that fell short of the out-of-frame TCR alpha sharing seen in monozygotic twins. Analyses of zero insertions could, in part, be confounded by invariant MAIT and iNKT cells. Out-of-frame alpha sequences shared between twins exhibited an excess of low generation probability.

The authors used template switching to add a universal primer site and gave cDNA unique molecular identifiers. MiXCR was run by TCRdb on the 5' RACE reads, yielding one entry per CDR3 protein. The data show fewer than 450,000 distinct CDR3 sequences, with approximately 8.7% seen just once and about 8.1% held by the top ten. As regards this clonotype: Antigen unknown.

The receptor was isolated from a woman aged 45-65 years in good health. Input material: naive T cells sorted from blood. The rearrangement uses TRBV27 and TRBJ1-6; D gene ambiguous. The CDR3 sequence: CASSSWGGYNSPLHF. Here the CDR3 DNA reads TGTGCCAGCAGCTCGTGGGGTGGCTATAATTCACCCCTCCACTTT.